This TCR beta chain was observed in a study of ipilimumab plus nivolumab after autologous stem cell transplantation. On the study more broadly: Typical patient got a handful of ipilimumab doses and seven to nine nivolumab doses (median).

Clones were read by immunoSEQ multiplex PCR, and TCRdb kept only the in-frame ones, dropping some. The data hold 43,000 or so clones, with roughly 88% observed a single time. This CDR3 has 14 residues. Germline CDR1 and CDR2: SGHTA and FQGNSA. Trimming stripped 7 bases from V and 0 bases from J, with 11 bases between. The sample holds one count of this clone. Patients received nivolumab 3 mg/kg at weeks 1, 4, 7, 10, then fortnightly to week 26. The specimen was PBMCs, collected in a trial of ipilimumab plus nivolumab as post-transplant consolidation. This chain joins TRBV7-2 and TRBJ2-3, with D perhaps matching TRBD1 (5 bases). This clonotype was sampled from a male donor with multiple myeloma. CDR3 sequence: CASTEKGSTDTQYF. As DNA, the CDR3 is TGTGCCAGCACTGAGAAGGGGAGCACAGATACGCAGTATTTT.